The 32 T cell receptor beta chains below all came from one sample that was sequenced in a study of radiation and T cells in renal cell carcinoma. This table comes from immunoSEQ multiplex PCR, and its TCRdb copy is limited to in-frame clones, with some not included. Of 120,000 to 150,000 clones in the sample, 88% were seen once. Time point indicated: baseline pretreatment blood. The treatment denotes: 15 Gy SBRT to primary tumor, nephrectomy 4 weeks later. The source was blood, collected from a patient whose treatment included radiotherapy and nephrectomy. All receptors come from a woman between 65 and 79 years old with renal cell carcinoma.

The chain joins TRBV7-6 to TRBJ2-3; tentatively, D is TRBD2 (6 bases). In germline, CDR1 is SGHVS, CDR2 FNYEAQ. The CDR3 spans 16 residues. V dropped 1 base and J dropped 0 bases, with 11 bases sitting between them. CDR3 sequence reads: CASSLGQGGSTDTQYF. CDR3 bases: TGTGCCAGCAGCTTAGGGCAGGGAGGTAGCACAGATACGCAGTATTTT.

A remark on this clone: Other DNA sequences in the same sample also yield this CDR3. This chain uses TRBV5-1 with TRBJ2-6; D is uncertain. Trimming cost V 4 bases and J 0 bases, with 5 bases left between them. Germline V gives CDR1 SGHRS, CDR2 YFSETQ. The CDR3 covers 14 residues. The CDR3 DNA sequence: TGCGCCAGCAGCCCCGGCTCTGGGGCCAACGTCCTGACTTTC. Its protein product is CASSPGSGANVLTF. Combining the CDR3 with reference TRBV5-1 and TRBJ2-6 gives the whole variable domain KAGVTQTPRYLIKTRGQQVTLSCSPISGHRSVSWYQQTPGQGLQFLFEYFSETQRNKGNFPGRFSGRQFSNSRSEMNVSTLELGDSALYLCASSPGSGANVLTFGAGSRLTVL.

This chain uses TRBV7-2 with TRBJ2-3, with D possibly being TRBD2 (7 bases). Trimming stripped 5 bases from V and 3 bases from J, with 21 bases between. Germline CDR1 reads SGHTA; CDR2 reads FQGNSA. The length of the CDR3 is 17 residues. The CDR3 is CASSLGGQGLATDTQYF. For the CDR3, the DNA is TGTGCCAGCAGCCTGGGGGGGCAAGGGCTAGCTACAGATACGCAGTATTTT.

V and J are TRBV15 and TRBJ2-1; 10 bases are shared with TRBD2. From germline, CDR1 is LNHNV and CDR2 YYDKDF (reference sequence). CDR3 length: 16 amino acids. After removal of 3 bases from V and 5 bases from J, the junction contained 7 bases not matched to a gene. Here the CDR3 DNA reads TGTGCCACCAGCAGGGTAGCGGGGGGTACACACAATGAGCAGTTCTTC. It codes for CATSRVAGGTHNEQFF.

The chain carries TRBV28 and TRBJ1-5; a weak D match, TRBD1 (5 bases). CDR3 size: 15 residues. Germline V gene data show CDR1 as MDHEN and CDR2 as SYDVKM. Between the trimmed V and J ends, which lost 8 bases and 0 bases, there was a span of 14 bases. CDR3 sequence (DNA): TGTGCCAGCTTACCAGGGTTTTATAGCAATCAGCCCCAGCATTTT. Translation gives CASLPGFYSNQPQHF.

The chain combines TRBV2 with TRBJ2-7; D may be TRBD1 or TRBD2 (5 bases each). In germline, CDR1 is SNHLY, CDR2 FYNNEI. This CDR3 region has 12 residues. V shed 7 bases and J shed 9 bases, with 16 bases lying between them. CDR3 residues: CASKEGPVPQYF. The CDR3, as DNA: TGTGCCAGCAAAGAGGGGCCAGTTCCGCAGTACTTC.

This chain links TRBV5-1 with TRBJ2-5; D unclear. Germline assignment: CDR1 SGHRS and CDR2 YFSETQ. Trimming stripped 0 bases from V and 1 base from J, with 7 bases between. The CDR3 spans 14 residues. The CDR3, as DNA: TGCGCCAGCAGCTTGGCCCAGGTCCAAGAGACCCAGTACTTC. This encodes CASSLAQVQETQYF.

The chain carries TRBV27 and TRBJ1-1; D not resolved. V lost 3 bases and J 1 base, leaving 6 bases between the germline ends. In germline, CDR1 is MNHEY, CDR2 SMNVEV (reference sequence). This CDR3 comprises 13 residues. The chain's CDR3 is CASSFLTNTEAFF. The CDR3 bases are TGTGCCAGCAGTTTCCTCACGAACACTGAAGCTTTCTTT.

CDR3 region: CAISVGQANYEQYF. DNA for the CDR3: TGTGCCATCAGTGTAGGTCAGGCTAACTACGAGCAGTACTTC. The V call is TRBV10-3, the J call TRBJ2-7, with D unresolved. The CDR3 is made up of 14 amino acids. V lost 4 bases, J lost 3 bases, and 13 bases lay in between. Germline values: CDR1 ENHRY, CDR2 SYGVKD.

This chain joins TRBV7-8 and TRBJ1-2; 7 positions agree with TRBD1. With V trimmed by 5 bases and J by 4 bases, 16 bases remained unmatched. Germline CDR1 and CDR2: SGHVS and FQNEAQ. CDR3 size: 17 residues. The CDR3 sequence: CASSPSFRDSNTYGYTF. CDR3 bases: TGTGCCAGCAGCCCGAGTTTTCGGGACAGCAACACCTATGGCTACACCTTC. Drawing the rest from reference TRBV7-8 and TRBJ1-2, the complete variable domain is GAGVSQSPRYKVAKRGQDVALRCDPISGHVSLFWYQQALGQGPEFLTYFQNEAQLDKSGLPSDRFFAERPEGSVSTLKIQRTQQEDSAVYLCASSPSFRDSNTYGYTFGSGTRLTVV.

V usage is TRBV7-9 and J usage is TRBJ2-1; a weak D match, TRBD1 (6 bases). Trimming left V 5 bases short and J 2 bases short, with 13 bases between. CDR1 and CDR2 from the germline V gene are SEHNR and FQNEAQ (reference sequence). The CDR3 spans 15 residues. Written as DNA, the CDR3 is TGTGCCAGCAGCCCCAGGGGTTCTGCCTACAATGAGCAGTTCTTC. This codes for CASSPRGSAYNEQFF.

The V gene is TRBV28, the J gene TRBJ1-4; 8 nucleotides align to TRBD1. Germline V gives CDR1 MDHEN, CDR2 SYDVKM. Losses at the gene ends were 1 base for V and 8 bases for J; bases not matched to a gene: 6. The CDR3 covers 15 residues. The CDR3 DNA reads as TGTGCCAGCAGTTTATCAGGGGGCACTGGGGAAAAACTGTTTTTT. Residues: CASSLSGGTGEKLFF.

The chain carries TRBV6-1 and TRBJ1-2, with a possible D match to TRBD1 (5 bases). The CDR3 consists of 14 residues. The germline V gene has CDR1 MNHNS and CDR2 SASEGT. Trimming removed 6 bases at V and 5 bases at J, with 16 bases between. CDR3 loop: CASRGETFWYGYTF. DNA of the CDR3: TGTGCCAGCAGGGGGGAGACATTTTGGTATGGCTACACCTTC.

This clone was detected only once. The chain uses TRBV5-5 and TRBJ2-7; D perhaps matches TRBD2 (5 bases). Germline loops: CDR1 SGHKS, CDR2 YYEKEE (reference sequence). The CDR3 has 11 amino acids. V gave up 7 bases and J gave up 3 bases, with 8 bases separating them. CDR3 sequence (DNA): TGTGCCAGCGCTCGGGGCTACGAGCAGTACTTC. It yields the protein CASARGYEQYF. The entire variable domain, with the rest obtained from reference TRBV5-5 and TRBJ2-7, is as follows: DAGVTQSPTHLIKTRGQQVTLRCSPISGHKSVSWYQQVLGQGPQFIFQYYEKEERGRGNFPDRFSARQFPNYSSELNVNALLLGDSALYLCASARGYEQYFGPGTRLTVT.

This clone has a single count. The chain couples TRBV18 to TRBJ2-7; 9 bases agree with TRBD2. The CDR3 contains 14 residues. V was clipped by 5 bases and J by 0 bases; unmatched bases: 2. CDR1 and CDR2 from the germline V gene are KGHSH and LQKENI. CDR3 amino acids: CASSSGGSSYEQYF. DNA for the CDR3: TGTGCCAGCTCAAGCGGGGGGAGCTCCTACGAGCAGTACTTC.

J is TRBJ2-3 and V is TRBV14, with a tentative D call TRBD2 (6 bases). The CDR3 extends over 13 amino acids. In germline, CDR1 is SGHDN, CDR2 FVKESK. Trimming removed 2 bases from V and 3 bases from J, with 6 bases in between. The CDR3 DNA sequence: TGTGCCAGCAGCCAACTAGCGACAGATACGCAGTATTTT. It encodes CASSQLATDTQYF.

V gene TRBV5-1 combines with J gene TRBJ2-5; D remains unclear. Germline V gives CDR1 SGHRS, CDR2 YFSETQ. V shed 0 bases and J shed 2 bases, with 11 bases lying between them. CDR3 length: 15 residues. The chain's CDR3 is CASSLVGSKQETQYF. The CDR3 DNA follows: TGCGCCAGCAGCTTGGTCGGCAGCAAACAAGAGACCCAGTACTTC.

This clone is a singleton in its sample. This chain uses TRBV6-1 with TRBJ2-1; TRBD2 aligns across 11 bases. CDR1 MNHNS and CDR2 SASEGT come from the germline V gene. The CDR3 is 18 amino acids. The V gene end was trimmed by 3 bases and the J gene end by 0 bases; junction bases not matched to a gene: 7. The CDR3 DNA sequence: TGTGCCAGCAGTGATTGGACTAGCGGGTTTAGCTCCTACAATGAGCAGTTCTTC. Its translation is CASSDWTSGFSSYNEQFF.

This clone turned up a few times. V gene TRBV4-3 combines with J gene TRBJ2-7, with 7 bases fitting TRBD2. This CDR3 has 16 amino acids. Looked up from germline, CDR1 is LGHNA and CDR2 is YSLEER. J lost 1 base, V lost 2 bases, and 8 bases had no gene match. The CDR3 is CASSQSRGGRSYEQYF. CDR3 sequence (DNA): TGCGCCAGCAGCCAATCTCGGGGAGGGAGGTCCTACGAGCAGTACTTC.

The chain combines TRBV11-2 with TRBJ1-6; D call uncertain. The CDR3 consists of 14 residues. CDR1 and CDR2 from the germline V gene are SGHAT and FQNNGV. Trimming removed 2 bases from V and 10 bases from J, with 12 bases in between. CDR3 sequence reads: CASSLRSSGSPLHF. In DNA form, the CDR3 reads TGTGCCAGCAGCTTAAGGTCAAGCGGGTCACCCCTCCACTTT.

The chain is built from TRBV10-3 and TRBJ1-4; D ambiguous. Per the germline V gene, CDR1 is ENHRY and CDR2 is SYGVKD. The CDR3 runs to 12 residues. V was cut by 10 bases and J by 3 bases, with 9 bases left in between. CDR3 sequence: CATSLANEKLFF. The DNA of the CDR3 is TGTGCCACCTCTTTGGCTAATGAAAAACTGTTTTTT.

The rearrangement uses TRBV13 and TRBJ1-6, with D unresolved. V lost 5 bases, J lost 14 bases, and 13 bases lay in between. CDR3 length: 12 amino acids. Germline-derived CDR1 and CDR2 are PRHDT and FYEKMQ (reference sequence). CDR3 sequence: CASSHRPWALHF. CDR3 coding DNA: TGTGCCAGCAGCCACCGTCCGTGGGCCCTCCACTTT.

DNA for the CDR3: TGTGCCAGCAGCTTGACAGGAACCTATGGCTACACCTTC. Encoded protein: CASSLTGTYGYTF. The V and J genes are TRBV5-6 and TRBJ1-2, with D perhaps matching TRBD1 (5 bases). The CDR3 extends over 13 amino acids. Germline lookup yields CDR1 SGHDT and CDR2 YYEEEE. V shed 1 base and J shed 4 bases, with 8 bases lying between them.

V is TRBV6-5 and J is TRBJ1-6; TRBD1 might be the D (6 bases). Germline loops: CDR1 MNHEY, CDR2 SVGAGI. The V and J ends lost 6 bases and 10 bases respectively, with 13 bases between them. The CDR3 totals 13 residues. CDR3 DNA sequence: TGTGCCAGCAGGCGGACAGAGGGCTCACCCCTCCACTTT. This gives the protein CASRRTEGSPLHF.

The CDR3 region has the DNA TGTGCCAGCAGCTTACGCAGGGGAGGCTACACCTTC. This gives the protein CASSLRRGGYTF. The chain combines TRBV7-2 with TRBJ1-2; perhaps TRBD1 as D (6 bases). The germline gives CDR1 SGHTA, CDR2 FQGNSA. Trimming pared 2 bases from V and 8 bases from J, leaving 9 bases between. The CDR3 sequence is 12 residues long.

The J gene is TRBJ2-7, the V gene TRBV6-5, with D hard to call. Germline V gene data show CDR1 as MNHEY and CDR2 as SVGAGI. V lost 6 bases to trimming and J lost 2 bases, with 8 bases between them. This CDR3 is built from 12 residues. DNA for the CDR3: TGTGCCAGCAGCCCTAAACCCTACGAGCAGTACTTC. It translates to CASSPKPYEQYF.

This rearrangement joins TRBV6-6 to TRBJ1-1; D is ambiguous. The CDR3 is 11 amino acids. CDR1 is MNHNY and CDR2 is SVGAGI in the germline V gene (reference sequence). Deletions cut 6 bases from V and 5 bases from J, with 7 bases between. The CDR3 loop is CASRAGTEAFF. The CDR3 coding sequence is TGTGCCAGCAGGGCGGGGACTGAAGCTTTCTTT.

The chain combines TRBV5-4 with TRBJ2-3; 10 bases agree with TRBD2. Trimming at V came to 2 bases and at J to 4 bases, leaving 7 bases not matched to a gene. Per germline, CDR1 SGHNT and CDR2 YYREEE (reference sequence). The CDR3 has 16 amino acids. CDR3 nucleotides: TGTGCCAGCAGCTTAGGGGCTAGCGGGGGAGCAGATACGCAGTATTTT. It translates to CASSLGASGGADTQYF. The whole variable domain, filled in from reference TRBV5-4 and TRBJ2-3, reads ETGVTQSPTHLIKTRGQQVTLRCSSQSGHNTVSWYQQALGQGPQFIFQYYREEENGRGNFPPRFSGLQFPNYSSELNVNALELDDSALYLCASSLGASGGADTQYFGPGTRLTVL.

This clone was seen just once. The genes are TRBV27 and TRBJ2-7; the match to TRBD1 covers 7 bases. Per the germline V gene, CDR1 is MNHEY and CDR2 is SMNVEV (reference sequence). Trimming at V came to 5 bases and at J to 4 bases, leaving 14 bases not matched to a gene. This CDR3 spans 16 amino acids. The CDR3 protein is CASSHSPRGRGYEQYF. The CDR3 nucleotides are TGTGCCAGCAGTCATTCCCCCAGGGGGAGAGGGTACGAGCAGTACTTC.

This rearrangement joins TRBV7-9 to TRBJ2-3; D is unclear. The CDR3 is 15 amino acids. Germline V lookup: CDR1 SEHNR, CDR2 FQNEAQ (reference sequence). The germline V and J ends were trimmed by 5 bases and 3 bases, with 15 bases remaining between them. CDR3 loop: CASSPRTRPTDTQYF. CDR3 sequence (DNA): TGTGCCAGCAGCCCCCGAACCCGCCCGACAGATACGCAGTATTTT.

For the CDR3, the DNA is TGTGCCAGCAGTTTACAGAACACTGAAGCTTTCTTT. Residues: CASSLQNTEAFF. The chain is built from TRBV2 and TRBJ1-1, with unresolved D. This CDR3 is built from 12 residues. V shed 5 bases and J shed 1 base, with 5 bases lying between them. Germline values: CDR1 SNHLY, CDR2 FYNNEI.

This chain uses TRBV5-4 with TRBJ1-2; D is undetermined. CDR1 is SGHNT, CDR2 YYREEE, per germline (reference sequence). CDR3 size: 14 residues. Trimming took off 0 bases at V and 2 bases at J, with 8 bases between the two ends. In nucleotides, the CDR3 is TGTGCCAGCAGCTTGGGACAACAAAACTATGGCTACACCTTC. It is translated as CASSLGQQNYGYTF.